This T cell receptor beta chain was recorded in a study of blood T cell repertoires in COVID-19. Study information: Sample material is recorded as cDNA or gDNA derived from T cells, B-cell-depleted T cells, or PBMCs.

Germline V lookup: CDR1 SGHAT, CDR2 FQNNGV. V lost 5 bases and J lost 5; bases outside the gene matches: 4. CDR3 length equals 14 residues. In the source study's methods: Reference gene primer amplification gave nucleated cell count estimates. Sequencing used immunoSEQ multiplex PCR; TCRdb keeps in-frame clones, though not all of them. The D gene and trimming were derived from the DNA, and the V and J assignments and clone size from that table. The repertoire holds about 180,000 clones, with 87% as singletons. The clonotype was recovered from a woman aged 65 to 85 with COVID-19, enrolled during active disease. The V and J genes are TRBV11-2 and TRBJ2-2; TRBD1 matches at 8 bases. The sequencing sample was made of peripheral blood. CDR3 DNA sequence: TGTGCCAGCAGCCAACAGGGGGTTACCGGGGAGCTGTTTTTT. This translates into CASSQQGVTGELFF.